This T cell receptor (beta chain) came from a study of cytomegalovirus exposure and HLA in healthy donors. The CDR3 length is 17 residues. Germline loops: CDR1 KGHSH, CDR2 LQKENI. Between the trimmed V and J ends, which lost 6 bases and 0 bases, there was a span of 18 bases. Vbeta (60) and Jbeta (13) primers were used in the PCR. Clones were read by immunoSEQ multiplex PCR, and TCRdb kept only the in-frame ones, dropping some. Of about 150,000 clones in the sample, 80% to 90% are singletons; the top ten hold 2% to 3%. The sequencing input was PBMCs. This TCR was recovered from a man aged 30 to 39 in good health and CMV-seropositive. The chain carries TRBV18 and TRBJ1-3; D unclear. This CDR3 is CASSQSVAGYSGNTIYF. Written as DNA, the CDR3 is TGTGCCAGCTCCCAGAGTGTGGCAGGCTACTCTGGAAACACCATATATTTT.